This entry features one TCR beta chain sequence. The sample belongs to a study of blood T cell repertoires in COVID-19. For the study at large: From the United States, Italy and Spain came samples of acute and convalescent COVID-19.

Original methodology: Nucleated cell number was recorded as an estimate derived from reference gene primer amplification. Only in-frame clones appear in the TCRdb table, and some are missing; sequencing was by immunoSEQ multiplex PCR. The V and J calls and clone size are taken from that table; D and trimming were inferred from the DNA. The table has about 200,000 clones, 70% to 90% seen once. The sequence was obtained from a man aged 55 to 69 with acute or convalescent COVID-19. Sequencing used peripheral blood.

The chain's CDR3 is CASSPTGLTSDTIYF. CDR3 DNA: TGTGCCAGCAGCCCGACCGGACTGACCTCGGACACCATATATTTT. The genes are TRBV7-9 and TRBJ1-3; no definite D call. V was shortened by 5 bases and J by 8 bases, with 19 bases between the two germline ends. Germline V gene sequence: CDR1 SEHNR, CDR2 FQNEAQ (reference sequence). The CDR3 contains 15 residues.